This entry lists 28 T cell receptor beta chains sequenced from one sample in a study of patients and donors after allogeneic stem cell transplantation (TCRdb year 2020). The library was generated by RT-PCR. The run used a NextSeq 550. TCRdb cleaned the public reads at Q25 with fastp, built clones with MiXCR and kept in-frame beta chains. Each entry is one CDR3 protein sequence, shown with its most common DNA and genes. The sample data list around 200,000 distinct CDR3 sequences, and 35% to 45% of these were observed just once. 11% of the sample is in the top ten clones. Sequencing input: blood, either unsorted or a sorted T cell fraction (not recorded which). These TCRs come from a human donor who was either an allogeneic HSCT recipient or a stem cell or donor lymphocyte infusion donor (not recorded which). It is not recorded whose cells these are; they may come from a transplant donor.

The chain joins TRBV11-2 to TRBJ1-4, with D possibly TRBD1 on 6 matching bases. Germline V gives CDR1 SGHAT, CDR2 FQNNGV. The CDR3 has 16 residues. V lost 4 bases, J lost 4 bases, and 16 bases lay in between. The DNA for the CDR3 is TGTGCCAGCAGCTCCACTACAGGGACACATAATGAAAAACTGTTTTTT. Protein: CASSSTTGTHNEKLFF.

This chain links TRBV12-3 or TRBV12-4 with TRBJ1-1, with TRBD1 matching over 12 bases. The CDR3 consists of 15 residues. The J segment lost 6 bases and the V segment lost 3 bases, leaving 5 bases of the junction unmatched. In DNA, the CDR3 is TGTGCCAGCAGTTTGCCGGGACAGGGGGCGGCTGAAGCTTTCTTT. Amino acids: CASSLPGQGAAEAFF.

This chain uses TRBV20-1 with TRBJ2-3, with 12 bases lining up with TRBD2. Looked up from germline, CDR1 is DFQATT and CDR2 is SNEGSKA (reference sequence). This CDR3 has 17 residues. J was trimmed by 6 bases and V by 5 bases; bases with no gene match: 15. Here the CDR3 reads CSAPDEGLAGWRDTQYF. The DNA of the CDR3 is TGCAGTGCTCCTGACGAAGGACTAGCGGGGTGGAGGGATACGCAGTATTTT.

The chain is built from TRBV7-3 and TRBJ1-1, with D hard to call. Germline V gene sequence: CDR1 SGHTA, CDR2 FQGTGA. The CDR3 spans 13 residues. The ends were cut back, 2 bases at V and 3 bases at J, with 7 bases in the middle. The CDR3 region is CASSLLPDTEAFF. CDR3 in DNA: TGTGCCAGCAGCTTATTGCCCGACACTGAAGCTTTCTTT.

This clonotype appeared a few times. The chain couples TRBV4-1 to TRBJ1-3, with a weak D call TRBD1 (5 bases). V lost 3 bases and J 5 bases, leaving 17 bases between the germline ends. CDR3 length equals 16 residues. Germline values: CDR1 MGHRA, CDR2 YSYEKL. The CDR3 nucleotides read TGCGCCAGCAGCCACGTCAACCAGGGCATAAGAAACACCATATATTTT. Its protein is CASSHVNQGIRNTIYF.

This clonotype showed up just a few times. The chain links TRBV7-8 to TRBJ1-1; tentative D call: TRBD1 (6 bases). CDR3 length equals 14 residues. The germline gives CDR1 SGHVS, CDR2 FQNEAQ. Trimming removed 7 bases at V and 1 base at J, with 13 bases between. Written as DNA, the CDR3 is TGTGCCAGCAACCCGGGGGGCAGGAACACTGAAGCTTTCTTT. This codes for CASNPGGRNTEAFF.

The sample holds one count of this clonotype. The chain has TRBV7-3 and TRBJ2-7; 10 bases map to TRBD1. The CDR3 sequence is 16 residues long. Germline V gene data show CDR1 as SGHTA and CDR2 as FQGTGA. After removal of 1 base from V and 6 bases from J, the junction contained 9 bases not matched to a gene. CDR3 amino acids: CASSLRSGGQGTEQYF. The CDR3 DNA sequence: TGTGCCAGCAGCTTAAGGAGTGGGGGACAGGGGACCGAGCAGTACTTC.

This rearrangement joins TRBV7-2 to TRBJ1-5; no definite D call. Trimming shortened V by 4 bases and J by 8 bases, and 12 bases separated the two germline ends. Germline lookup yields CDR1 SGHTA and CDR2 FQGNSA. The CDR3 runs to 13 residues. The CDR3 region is CASSSSDLKPQHF. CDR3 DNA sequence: TGTGCCAGCAGCTCCTCCGATCTCAAGCCCCAGCATTTT.

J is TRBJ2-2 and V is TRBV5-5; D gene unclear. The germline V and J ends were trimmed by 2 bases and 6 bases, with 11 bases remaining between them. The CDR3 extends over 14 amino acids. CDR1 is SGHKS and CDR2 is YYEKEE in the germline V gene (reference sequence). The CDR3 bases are TGTGCCAGCAGCTTCACTACCAGGCCCGGGGAGCTGTTTTTT. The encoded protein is CASSFTTRPGELFF.

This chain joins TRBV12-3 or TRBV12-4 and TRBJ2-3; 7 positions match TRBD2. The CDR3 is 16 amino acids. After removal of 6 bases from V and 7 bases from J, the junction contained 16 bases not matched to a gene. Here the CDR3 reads CASSSPAGRGDYTQYF. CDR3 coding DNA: TGTGCCAGCAGCTCCCCGGCGGGCCGGGGGGACTATACGCAGTATTTT.

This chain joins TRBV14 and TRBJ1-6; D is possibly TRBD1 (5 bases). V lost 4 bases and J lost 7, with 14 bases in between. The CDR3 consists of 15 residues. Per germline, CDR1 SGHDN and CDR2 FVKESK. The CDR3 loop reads CASSRQAGKNSPLHF. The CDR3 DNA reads TGTGCCAGCAGCCGGCAGGCAGGGAAGAATTCACCCCTCCACTTT.

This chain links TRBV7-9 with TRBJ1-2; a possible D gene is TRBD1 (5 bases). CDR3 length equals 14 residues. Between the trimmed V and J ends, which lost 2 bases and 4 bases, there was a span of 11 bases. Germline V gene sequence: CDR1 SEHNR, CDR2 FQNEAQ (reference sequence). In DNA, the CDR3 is TGTGCCAGCAGCTTAAAGGGGCCCAGCTATGGCTACACCTTC. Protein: CASSLKGPSYGYTF.

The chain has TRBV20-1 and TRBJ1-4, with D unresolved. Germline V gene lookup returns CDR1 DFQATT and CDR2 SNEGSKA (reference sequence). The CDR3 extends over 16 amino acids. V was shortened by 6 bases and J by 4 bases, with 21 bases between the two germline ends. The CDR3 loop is CSAKNFWERLNEKLFF. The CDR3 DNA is TGCAGTGCCAAAAATTTCTGGGAGAGGCTTAATGAAAAACTGTTTTTT.

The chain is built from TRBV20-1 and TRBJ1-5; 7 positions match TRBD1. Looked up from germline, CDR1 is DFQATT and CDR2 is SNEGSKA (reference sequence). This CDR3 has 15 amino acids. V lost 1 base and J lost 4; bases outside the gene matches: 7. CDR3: CSARGSDRRNQPQHF. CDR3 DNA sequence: TGCAGTGCTAGAGGTTCGGACAGGCGGAATCAGCCCCAGCATTTT.

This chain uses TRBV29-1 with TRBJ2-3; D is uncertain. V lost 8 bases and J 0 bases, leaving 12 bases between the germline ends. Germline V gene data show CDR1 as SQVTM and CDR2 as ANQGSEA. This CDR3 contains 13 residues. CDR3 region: CSMGRLSTDTQYF. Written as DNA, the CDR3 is TGCAGCATGGGTAGGCTTAGCACAGATACGCAGTATTTT.

CDR3 DNA: TGTGCCTCGCGTAAGGGAACAGGGCCCTACAATGAGCAGTTCTTC. The encoded protein is CASRKGTGPYNEQFF. The chain has TRBV10-3 and TRBJ2-1; a weak D match, TRBD1 (6 bases). Trimming left V 11 bases short and J 2 bases short, with 19 bases between. Germline values: CDR1 ENHRY, CDR2 SYGVKD. The CDR3 covers 15 residues.

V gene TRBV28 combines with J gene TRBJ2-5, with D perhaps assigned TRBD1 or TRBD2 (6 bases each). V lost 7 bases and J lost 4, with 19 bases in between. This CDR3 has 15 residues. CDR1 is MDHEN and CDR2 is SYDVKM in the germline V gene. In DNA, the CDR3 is TGTGCCAGCACCTCAGGCCAGGGGCGGGGAGAGACCCAGTACTTC. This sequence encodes CASTSGQGRGETQYF.

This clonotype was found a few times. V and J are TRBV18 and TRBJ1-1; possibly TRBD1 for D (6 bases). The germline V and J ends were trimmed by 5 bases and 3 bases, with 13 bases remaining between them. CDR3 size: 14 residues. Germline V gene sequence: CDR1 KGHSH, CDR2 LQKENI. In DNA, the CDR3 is TGTGCCAGCTCAGCCGAACAGGGAGACACTGAAGCTTTCTTT. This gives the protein CASSAEQGDTEAFF.

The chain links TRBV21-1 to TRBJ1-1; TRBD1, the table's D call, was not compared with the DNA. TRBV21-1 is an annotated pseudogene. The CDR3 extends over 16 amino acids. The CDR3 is CASSPRSGHQNTEAFF. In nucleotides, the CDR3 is TGTGCCAGCAGCCCGCGCTCGGGACATCAGAACACTGAAGCTTTCTTT.

As DNA, the CDR3 is TGCAGTGCTACTAAGGCCGGGGGGGTCTACGAGCAGTACTTC. It encodes CSATKAGGVYEQYF. This sequence joins TRBV20-1 and TRBJ2-7, with 8 bases fitting TRBD2. Germline V gene data show CDR1 as DFQATT and CDR2 as SNEGSKA (reference sequence). The CDR3 covers 14 residues. V lost 4 bases to trimming and J lost 3 bases; unmatched junction nucleotides: 8.

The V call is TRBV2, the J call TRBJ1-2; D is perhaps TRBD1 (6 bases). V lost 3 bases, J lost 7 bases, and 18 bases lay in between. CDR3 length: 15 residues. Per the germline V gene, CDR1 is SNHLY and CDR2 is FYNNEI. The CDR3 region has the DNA TGTGCCAGCAGTGATGCCCAGGGGTCGGGTATTGGCTACACCTTC. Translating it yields CASSDAQGSGIGYTF.

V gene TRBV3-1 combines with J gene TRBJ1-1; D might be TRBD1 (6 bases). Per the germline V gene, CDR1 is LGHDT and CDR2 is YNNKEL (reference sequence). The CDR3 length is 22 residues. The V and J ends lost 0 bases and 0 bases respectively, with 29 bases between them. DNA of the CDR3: TGTGCCAGCAGCCAAGAGCCCCGCGTGTCGCGGACCGGGGGGCCAATGAACACTGAAGCTTTCTTT. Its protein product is CASSQEPRVSRTGGPMNTEAFF.

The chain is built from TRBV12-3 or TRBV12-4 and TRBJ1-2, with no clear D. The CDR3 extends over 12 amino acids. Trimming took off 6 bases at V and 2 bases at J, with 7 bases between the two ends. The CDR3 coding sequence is TGTGCCAGCAGCCCAATGAACTATGGCTACACCTTC. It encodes CASSPMNYGYTF.

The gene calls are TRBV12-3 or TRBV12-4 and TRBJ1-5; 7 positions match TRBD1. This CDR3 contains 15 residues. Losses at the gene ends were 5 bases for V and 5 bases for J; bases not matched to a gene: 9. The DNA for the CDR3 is TGTGCCAGCAGTCCTCAGGGACAGAATCATCAGCCCCAGCATTTT. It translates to CASSPQGQNHQPQHF.

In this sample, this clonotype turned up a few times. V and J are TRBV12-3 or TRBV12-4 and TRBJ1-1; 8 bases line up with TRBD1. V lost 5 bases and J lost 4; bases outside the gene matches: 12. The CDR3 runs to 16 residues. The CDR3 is CASSARDRRPFTEAFF. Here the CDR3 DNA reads TGTGCCAGCAGTGCCCGGGACAGGCGCCCCTTCACTGAAGCTTTCTTT.

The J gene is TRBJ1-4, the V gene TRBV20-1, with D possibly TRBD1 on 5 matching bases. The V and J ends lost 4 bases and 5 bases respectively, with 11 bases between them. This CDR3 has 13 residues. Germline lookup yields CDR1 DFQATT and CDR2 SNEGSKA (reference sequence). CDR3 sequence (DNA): TGCAGTGCTATAGTGGCAGGGAATGAAAAACTGTTTTTT. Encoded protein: CSAIVAGNEKLFF.

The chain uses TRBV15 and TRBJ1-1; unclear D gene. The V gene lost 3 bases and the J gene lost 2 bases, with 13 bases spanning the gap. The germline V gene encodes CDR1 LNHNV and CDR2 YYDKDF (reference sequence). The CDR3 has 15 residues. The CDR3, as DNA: TGTGCCACCAGCAGCACCGGCGGCAGCAACACTGAAGCTTTCTTT. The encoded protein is CATSSTGGSNTEAFF.

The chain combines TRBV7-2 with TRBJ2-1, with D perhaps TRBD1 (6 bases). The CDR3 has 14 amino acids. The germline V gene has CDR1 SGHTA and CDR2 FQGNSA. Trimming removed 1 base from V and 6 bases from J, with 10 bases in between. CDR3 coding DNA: TGTGCCAGCAGCTTAGTAACAGGGCTCAATGAGCAGTTCTTC. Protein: CASSLVTGLNEQFF.